One sample yielded the 14 T cell receptor beta chains listed below, sequenced in a study of cytomegalovirus exposure and HLA in healthy donors. The PCR employed 60 Vbeta primers together with 13 Jbeta primers. TCRdb's table, derived via immunoSEQ multiplex PCR, lists solely in-frame clones and lacks some. The sample lists about 210,000 clones, approximately 78% occurring once. Sequencing was carried out using PBMCs. These receptors came from a boy between 10 and 17 years old in good health and CMV-seronegative.

The chain links TRBV19 to TRBJ2-3; 10 bases fit TRBD2. The length of the CDR3 is 14 residues. CDR1 is LNHDA, CDR2 SQIVND, per germline (reference sequence). V gave up 4 bases and J gave up 5 bases; unmatched junction bases: 3. The CDR3 DNA follows: TGTGCCAGTAGTAGAATAGCGGGAGGAGATACGCAGTATTTT. Its translation is CASSRIAGGDTQYF.

This clone showed up just a few times. The J gene is TRBJ2-2, the V gene TRBV6-1; D is ambiguous. The germline V gene encodes CDR1 MNHNS and CDR2 SASEGT. The V end lost 3 bases, the J end lost 2 bases, and 10 bases lay between the germline ends. The CDR3 covers 15 residues. The CDR3 loop reads CASSEQRLNTGELFF. The CDR3 DNA reads TGTGCCAGCAGTGAGCAGCGTCTAAACACCGGGGAGCTGTTTTTT.

The genes are TRBV10-3 and TRBJ2-3; D gene uncertain. Trimming removed 0 bases from V and 0 bases from J, with 10 bases in between. The germline V gene has CDR1 ENHRY and CDR2 SYGVKD. The CDR3 has 16 residues. CDR3 DNA: TGTGCCATCAGTGAGTCGACAAGCCCTAGCACAGATACGCAGTATTTT. This translates into CAISESTSPSTDTQYF.

This rearrangement joins TRBV6-5 to TRBJ1-5, with D perhaps matching TRBD1 (5 bases). The length of the CDR3 is 13 residues. V was cut by 2 bases and J by 6 bases, with 8 bases left in between. Per germline, CDR1 MNHEY and CDR2 SVGAGI. CDR3 DNA sequence: TGTGCCAGCAGTTACGGGGCGACTCAGCCCCAGCATTTT. Encoded protein: CASSYGATQPQHF.

This clone was observed a single time. This rearrangement joins TRBV27 to TRBJ1-1; 9 bases fit TRBD1. The length of the CDR3 is 15 residues. CDR1 is MNHEY and CDR2 is SMNVEV in the germline V gene (reference sequence). V was pared by 5 bases and J by 1 base, with 5 bases of the junction left unmatched. CDR3 amino acids: CASSLGTGPNTEAFF. The CDR3 DNA is TGTGCCAGCAGTCTTGGGACAGGGCCGAACACTGAAGCTTTCTTT.

The sample holds a few counts of this clone. CDR3: CASSLGTGGHEQYF. The CDR3, as DNA: TGTGCCAGCAGCTTAGGCACAGGGGGCCACGAGCAGTACTTC. This chain joins TRBV11-2 and TRBJ2-7; 9 bases map to TRBD1. Unmatched junction bases numbered 3, after V lost 1 base and J lost 5 bases. Germline-derived CDR1 and CDR2 are SGHAT and FQNNGV. This CDR3 spans 14 amino acids.

V gene TRBV5-6 combines with J gene TRBJ1-6; D may be TRBD1 (6 bases). The CDR3 has 15 residues. CDR1 and CDR2 from the germline V gene are SGHDT and YYEEEE. The V gene lost 6 bases and the J gene lost 10 bases, with 20 bases spanning the gap. DNA for the CDR3: TGTGCCAGCACCAGAGGCCTGGGGGCAAGGTCACCCCTCCACTTT. Amino acid sequence: CASTRGLGARSPLHF.

This clone has a single count. The gene calls are TRBV6-6 and TRBJ2-1; 8 bases align to TRBD2. V lost 10 bases and J lost 3; bases outside the gene matches: 8. Per the germline V gene, CDR1 is MNHNY and CDR2 is SVGAGI (reference sequence). This CDR3 has 14 residues. The CDR3 loop reads CATLNSGNYNEQFF. The CDR3 nucleotides read TGTGCCACCCTCAATAGCGGGAACTACAATGAGCAGTTCTTC.

V usage is TRBV19 and J usage is TRBJ2-1; 10 bases agree with TRBD2. Germline CDR1 LNHDA, CDR2 SQIVND (reference sequence). The CDR3 sequence is 15 residues long. The V segment lost 5 bases and the J segment 9 bases; nucleotides outside the gene matches: 10. Here the CDR3 DNA reads TGTGCCAGTAGTCTCACAGCGGGAGGGCCCGGTGAGCAGTTCTTC. It translates to CASSLTAGGPGEQFF.

This clone has a handful of counts. The chain uses TRBV4-1 and TRBJ2-1, with 7 bases aligning to TRBD2. V lost 0 bases to trimming and J lost 7 bases; unmatched junction nucleotides: 9. CDR1 and CDR2 (germline): MGHRA, YSYEKL. The CDR3 spans 16 residues. This chain's CDR3 is CASSQDDWVAGNEQFF. The CDR3 DNA reads TGCGCCAGCAGCCAAGACGACTGGGTAGCGGGTAATGAGCAGTTCTTC.

Turning to this clone: Germline is not matched at one junction end, which may reflect a read error. The chain couples TRBV6-5 to TRBJ1-2, with 7 bases identical to TRBD1. CDR1 is MNHEY, CDR2 SVGAGI, per germline. The CDR3 has 14 amino acids. The chain's CDR3 is CASSSETGSYGYPF. DNA for the CDR3: TGTGCCAGCAGTTCCGAGACAGGGAGCTATGGCTACCCCTTC.

This clone was observed a single time. This rearrangement joins TRBV30 to TRBJ1-4; D not resolved. V was trimmed by 0 bases and J by 7 bases, leaving 15 bases between them. Germline V gives CDR1 GTSNPN, CDR2 SVGIG (reference sequence). The CDR3 covers 15 residues. The CDR3 coding sequence is TGTGCCTGGAGTGTATTCGACCTTGGGAGTGAAAAACTGTTTTTT. It encodes CAWSVFDLGSEKLFF. The complete variable domain, with remaining parts taken from reference TRBV30 and TRBJ1-4, reads SQTIHQWPATLVQPVGSPLSLECTVEGTSNPNLYWYRQAAGRGLQLLFYSVGIGQISSEVPQNLSASRPQDRQFILSSKKLLLSDSGFYLCAWSVFDLGSEKLFFGSGTQLSVL.

The J gene is TRBJ2-7, the V gene TRBV30; 9 bases fit TRBD1. Germline trimming cut 2 bases from V and 4 bases from J; bases unmatched to any gene: 6. The CDR3 has 14 amino acids. Germline CDR1 GTSNPN, CDR2 SVGIG (reference sequence). CDR3 bases: TGTGCCTGGAGTACCGACAGGGGGAGGTACGAGCAGTACTTC. Protein sequence: CAWSTDRGRYEQYF.

This chain connects TRBV5-1 to TRBJ2-3, with D maybe TRBD2 (6 bases). Germline-derived CDR1 and CDR2 are SGHRS and YFSETQ. The ends were cut back, 3 bases at V and 4 bases at J, with 18 bases in the middle. The CDR3 sequence is 16 residues long. The CDR3 region has the DNA TGCGCCAGCAGCTCCACGGGACTTCGGAGCGCAGATACGCAGTATTTT. Protein sequence: CASSSTGLRSADTQYF.